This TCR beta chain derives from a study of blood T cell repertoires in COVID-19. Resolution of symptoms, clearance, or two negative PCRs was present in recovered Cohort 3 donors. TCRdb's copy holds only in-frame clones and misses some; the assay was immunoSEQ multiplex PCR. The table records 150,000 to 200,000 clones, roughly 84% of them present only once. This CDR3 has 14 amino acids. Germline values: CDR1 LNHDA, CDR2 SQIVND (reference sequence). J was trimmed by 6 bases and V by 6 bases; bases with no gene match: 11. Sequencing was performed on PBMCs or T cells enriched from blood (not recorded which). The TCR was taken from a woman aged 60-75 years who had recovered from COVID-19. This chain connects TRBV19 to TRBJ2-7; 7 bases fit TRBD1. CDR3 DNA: TGTGCCAGTAGCCCCCTGACAGGGTTAGGCGAGCAGTACTTC. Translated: CASSPLTGLGEQYF.